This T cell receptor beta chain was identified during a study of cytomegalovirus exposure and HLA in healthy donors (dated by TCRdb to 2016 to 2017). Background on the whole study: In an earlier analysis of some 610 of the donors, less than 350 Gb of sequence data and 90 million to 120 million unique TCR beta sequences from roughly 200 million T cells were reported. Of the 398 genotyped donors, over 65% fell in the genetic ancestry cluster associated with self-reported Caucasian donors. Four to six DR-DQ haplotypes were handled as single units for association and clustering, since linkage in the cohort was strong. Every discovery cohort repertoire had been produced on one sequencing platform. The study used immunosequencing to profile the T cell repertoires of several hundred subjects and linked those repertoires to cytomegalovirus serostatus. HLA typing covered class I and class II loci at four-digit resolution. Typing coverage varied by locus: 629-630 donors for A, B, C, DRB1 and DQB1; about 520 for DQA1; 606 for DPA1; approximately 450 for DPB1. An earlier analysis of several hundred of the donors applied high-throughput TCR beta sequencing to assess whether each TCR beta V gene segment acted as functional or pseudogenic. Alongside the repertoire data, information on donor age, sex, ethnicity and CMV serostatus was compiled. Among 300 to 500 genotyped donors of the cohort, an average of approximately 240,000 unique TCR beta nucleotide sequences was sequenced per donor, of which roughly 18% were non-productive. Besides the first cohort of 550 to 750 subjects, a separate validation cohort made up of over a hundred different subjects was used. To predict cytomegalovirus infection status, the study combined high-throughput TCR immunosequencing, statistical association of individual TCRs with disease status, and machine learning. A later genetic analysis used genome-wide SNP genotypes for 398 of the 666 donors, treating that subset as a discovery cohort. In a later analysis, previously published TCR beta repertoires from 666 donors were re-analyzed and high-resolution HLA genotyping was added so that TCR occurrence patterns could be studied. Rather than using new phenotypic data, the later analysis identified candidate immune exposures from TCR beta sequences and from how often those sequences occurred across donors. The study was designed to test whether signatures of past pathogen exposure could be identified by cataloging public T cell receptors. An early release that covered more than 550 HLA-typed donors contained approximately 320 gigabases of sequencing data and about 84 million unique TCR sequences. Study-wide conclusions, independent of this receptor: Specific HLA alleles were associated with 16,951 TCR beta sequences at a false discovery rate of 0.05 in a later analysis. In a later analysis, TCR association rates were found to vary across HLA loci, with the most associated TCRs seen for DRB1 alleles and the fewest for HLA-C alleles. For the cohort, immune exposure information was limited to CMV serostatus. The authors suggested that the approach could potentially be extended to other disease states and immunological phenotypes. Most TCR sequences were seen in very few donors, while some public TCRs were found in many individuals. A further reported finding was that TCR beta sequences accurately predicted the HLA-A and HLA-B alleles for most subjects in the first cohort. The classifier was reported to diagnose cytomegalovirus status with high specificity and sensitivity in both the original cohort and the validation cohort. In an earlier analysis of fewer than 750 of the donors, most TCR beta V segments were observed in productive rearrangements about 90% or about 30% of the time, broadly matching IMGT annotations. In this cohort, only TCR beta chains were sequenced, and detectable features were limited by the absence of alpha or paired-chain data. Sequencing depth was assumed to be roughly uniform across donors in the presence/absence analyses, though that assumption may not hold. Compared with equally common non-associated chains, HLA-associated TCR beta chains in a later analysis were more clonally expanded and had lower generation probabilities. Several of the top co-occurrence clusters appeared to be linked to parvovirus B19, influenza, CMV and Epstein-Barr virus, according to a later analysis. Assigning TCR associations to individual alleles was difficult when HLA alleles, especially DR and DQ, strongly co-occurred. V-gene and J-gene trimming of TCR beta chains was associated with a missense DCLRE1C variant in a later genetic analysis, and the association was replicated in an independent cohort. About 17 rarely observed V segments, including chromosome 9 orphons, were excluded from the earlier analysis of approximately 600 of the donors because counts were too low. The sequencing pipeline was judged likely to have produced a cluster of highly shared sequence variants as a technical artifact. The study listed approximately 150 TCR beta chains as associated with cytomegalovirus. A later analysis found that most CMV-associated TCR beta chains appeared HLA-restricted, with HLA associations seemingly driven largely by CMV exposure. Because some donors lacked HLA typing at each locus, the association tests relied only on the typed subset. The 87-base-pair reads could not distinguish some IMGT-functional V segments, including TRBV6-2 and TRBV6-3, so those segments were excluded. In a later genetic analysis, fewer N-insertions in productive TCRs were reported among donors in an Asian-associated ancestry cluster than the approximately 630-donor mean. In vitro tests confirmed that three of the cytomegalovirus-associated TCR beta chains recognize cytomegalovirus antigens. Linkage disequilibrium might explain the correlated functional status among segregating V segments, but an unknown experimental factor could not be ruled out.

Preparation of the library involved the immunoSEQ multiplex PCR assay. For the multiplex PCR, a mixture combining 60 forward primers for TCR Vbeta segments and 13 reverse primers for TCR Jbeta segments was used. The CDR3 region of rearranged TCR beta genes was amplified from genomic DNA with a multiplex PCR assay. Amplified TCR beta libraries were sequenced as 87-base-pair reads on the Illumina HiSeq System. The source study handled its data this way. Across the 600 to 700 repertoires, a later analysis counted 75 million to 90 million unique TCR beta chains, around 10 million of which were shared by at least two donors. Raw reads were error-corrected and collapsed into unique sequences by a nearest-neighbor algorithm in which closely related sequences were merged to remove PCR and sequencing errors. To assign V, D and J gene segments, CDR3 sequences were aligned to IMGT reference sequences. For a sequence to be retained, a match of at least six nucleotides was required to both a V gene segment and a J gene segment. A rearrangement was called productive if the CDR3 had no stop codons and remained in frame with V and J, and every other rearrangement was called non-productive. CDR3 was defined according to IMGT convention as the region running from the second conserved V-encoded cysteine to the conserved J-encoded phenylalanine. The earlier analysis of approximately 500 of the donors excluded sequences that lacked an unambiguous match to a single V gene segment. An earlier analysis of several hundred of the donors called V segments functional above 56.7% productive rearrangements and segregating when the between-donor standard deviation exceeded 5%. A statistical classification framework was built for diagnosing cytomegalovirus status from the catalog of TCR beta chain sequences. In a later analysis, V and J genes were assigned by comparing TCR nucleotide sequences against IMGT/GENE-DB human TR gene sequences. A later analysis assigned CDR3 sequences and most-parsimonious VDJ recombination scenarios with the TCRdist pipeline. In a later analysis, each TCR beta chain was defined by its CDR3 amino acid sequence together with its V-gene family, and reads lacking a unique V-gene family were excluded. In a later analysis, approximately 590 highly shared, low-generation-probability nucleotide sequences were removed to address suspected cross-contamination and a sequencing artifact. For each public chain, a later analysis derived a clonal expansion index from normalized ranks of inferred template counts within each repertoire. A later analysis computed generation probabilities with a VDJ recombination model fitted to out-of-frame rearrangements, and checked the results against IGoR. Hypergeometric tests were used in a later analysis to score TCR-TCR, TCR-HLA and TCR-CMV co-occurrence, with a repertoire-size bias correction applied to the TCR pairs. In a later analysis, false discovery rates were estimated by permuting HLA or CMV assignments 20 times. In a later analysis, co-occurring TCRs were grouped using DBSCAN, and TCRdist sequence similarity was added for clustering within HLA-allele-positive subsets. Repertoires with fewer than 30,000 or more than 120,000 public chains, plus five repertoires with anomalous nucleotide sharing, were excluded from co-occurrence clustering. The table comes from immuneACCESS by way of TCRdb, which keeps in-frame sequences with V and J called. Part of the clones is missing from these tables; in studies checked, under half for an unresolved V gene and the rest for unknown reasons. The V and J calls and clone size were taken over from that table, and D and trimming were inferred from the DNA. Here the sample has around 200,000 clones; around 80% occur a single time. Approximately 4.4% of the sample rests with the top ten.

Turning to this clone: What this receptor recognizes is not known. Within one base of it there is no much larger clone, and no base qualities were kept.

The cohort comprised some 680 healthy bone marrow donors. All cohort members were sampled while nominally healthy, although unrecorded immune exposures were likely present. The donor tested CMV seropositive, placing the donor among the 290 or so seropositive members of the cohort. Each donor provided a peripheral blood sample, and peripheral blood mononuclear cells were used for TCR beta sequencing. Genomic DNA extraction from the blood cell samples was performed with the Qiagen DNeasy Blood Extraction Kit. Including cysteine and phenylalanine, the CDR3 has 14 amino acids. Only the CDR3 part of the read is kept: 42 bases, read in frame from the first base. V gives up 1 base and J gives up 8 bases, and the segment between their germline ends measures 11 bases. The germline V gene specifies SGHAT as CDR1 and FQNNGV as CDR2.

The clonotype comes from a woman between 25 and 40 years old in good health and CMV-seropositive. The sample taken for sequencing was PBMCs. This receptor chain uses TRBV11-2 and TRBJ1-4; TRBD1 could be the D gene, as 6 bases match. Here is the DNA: TGTGCCAGCAGCTTAGGAAACAGGGCCGAAAAACTGTTTTTT. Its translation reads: CASSLGNRAEKLFF.